This passage covers 3 T cell receptor beta chains from one sample sequenced in a study of CD8 T cells in ankylosing spondylitis. One entry per CDR3 protein results from TCRdb running MiXCR on the 5' RACE reads. The data show about 540,000 distinct CDR3 sequences, roughly 12% seen once. Study observations and caveats: Within ankylosing spondylitis blood, a TCR beta motif made up of roughly eight highly homologous variants appeared to be characteristic.

No antigen has been identified for these receptors. Specimen: blood, either unsorted or a sorted T cell fraction (not recorded which). The receptors derive from a male donor with ankylosing spondylitis.

This clonotype was detected many times. The chain joins TRBV15 to TRBJ1-4; D unresolved. There are 13 residues in the CDR3. CDR1 is LNHNV, CDR2 YYDKDF, per germline (reference sequence). The ends were cut back, 0 bases at V and 7 bases at J, with 6 bases in the middle. CDR3 coding DNA: TGTGCCACCAGCAGAGATCGAGTTGAAAAACTGTTTTTT. The encoded protein is CATSRDRVEKLFF.

The J gene is TRBJ2-1, the V gene TRBV7-8; tentative D call: TRBD2 (5 bases). The CDR3 runs to 13 residues. CDR1 and CDR2 (germline): SGHVS, FQNEAQ. V was shortened by 8 bases and J by 6 bases, with 14 bases between the two germline ends. CDR3 nucleotide sequence: TGTGCCAGCCGCCGTCGGGGTGGCAATGAGCAGTTCTTC. Translated, it gives CASRRRGGNEQFF.

This clonotype was seen only a few times. The chain employs TRBV7-9 and TRBJ2-7; D may match TRBD1 or TRBD2 (5 bases each). Germline V gene lookup returns CDR1 SEHNR and CDR2 FQNEAQ (reference sequence). The V gene lost 1 base and the J gene lost 0 bases, with 10 bases spanning the gap. The CDR3 runs to 15 residues. DNA for the CDR3: TGTGCCAGCAGCTTAGGAGTGGGGGACTCCTACGAGCAGTACGTC. Translating gives CASSLGVGDSYEQYV.